These T cell receptor beta chains were read from a single sample in a study of CD8 T cells in ankylosing spondylitis. Using its own MiXCR run on the 5' RACE reads, TCRdb lists one record per CDR3 protein. This sample has some 450,000 distinct CDR3 sequences, with roughly 15% found just once. The sequenced sample consisted of blood, either unsorted or a sorted T cell fraction (not recorded which). The receptors originated from a male donor with ankylosing spondylitis. Both conserved end residues are part of each CDR3. The order of the fields is clone size, J gene, D gene, V gene, CDR3 protein, CDR3 DNA. A D gene is named only where the DNA matches it firmly. Part of the rows lack a size; the others show once, few, many or a class for expanded clones.

size: NA; J: TRBJ2-1; D: TRBD2; V: TRBV24-1; CDR3: CATSDPTAAGAYNEQFF; DNA: TGTGCCACCAGTGATCCGACAGCTGCGGGGGCCTACAATGAGCAGTTCTTC
size: many; J: TRBJ2-1; D: NA; V: TRBV10-3; CDR3: CAIMRDSNEQFF; DNA: TGTGCCATCATGAGGGATTCCAATGAGCAGTTCTTC
size: once; J: TRBJ2-1; D: TRBD2; V: TRBV20-1; CDR3: CSAGEREKSSYNEQFF; DNA: TGCAGTGCTGGGGAGCGGGAGAAGAGCTCCTACAATGAGCAGTTCTTC
size: many; J: TRBJ1-2; D: TRBD1; V: TRBV5-6; CDR3: CASSLVGGAGGVYGYTF; DNA: TGTGCCAGCAGCTTGGTCGGAGGGGCAGGGGGCGTCTATGGCTACACCTTC
size: few; J: TRBJ2-3; D: NA; V: TRBV7-8; CDR3: CASSLLSSPGTDTQYF; DNA: TGTGCCAGCAGCTTATTGTCTTCGCCGGGCACAGATACGCAGTATTTT
size: NA; J: TRBJ2-1; D: TRBD1; V: TRBV28; CDR3: CASSPSGQGGSNEQFF; DNA: TGTGCCAGCAGTCCATCGGGACAGGGAGGGAGCAATGAGCAGTTCTTC
size: NA; J: TRBJ1-2; D: NA; V: TRBV18; CDR3: CASSPIQGNYGYTF; DNA: TGTGCCAGCTCACCTATACAGGGAAACTATGGCTACACCTTC
size: NA; J: TRBJ2-4; D: NA; V: TRBV6-5; CDR3: CASTSSGGNIQYF; DNA: TGTGCCAGCACTTCGTCGGGGGGCAACATTCAGTACTTC
size: NA; J: TRBJ2-2; D: NA; V: TRBV5-1; CDR3: CASSGTGMNTGELFF; DNA: TGCGCCAGCAGCGGAACAGGGATGAACACCGGGGAGCTGTTTTTT
size: few; J: TRBJ2-2; D: TRBD1; V: TRBV4-2; CDR3: CASSHPGQGAGELFF; DNA: TGTGCCAGCAGCCATCCGGGACAGGGGGCCGGGGAGCTGTTTTTT
size: few; J: TRBJ1-2; D: NA; V: TRBV11-2; CDR3: CASSLRQDGGYTF; DNA: TGTGCCAGCAGCTTAAGACAGGATGGCGGCTACACCTTC
size: few; J: TRBJ2-3; D: TRBD2; V: TRBV11-3; CDR3: CASRVGGGSTDTQYF; DNA: TGTGCCAGCCGAGTTGGCGGGGGAAGCACAGATACGCAGTATTTT
size: NA; J: TRBJ2-7; D: NA; V: TRBV5-4; CDR3: CASSLEASSFSYEQYF; DNA: TGTGCCAGCAGCTTGGAGGCGTCGTCTTTCTCCTACGAGCAGTACTTC
size: NA; J: TRBJ2-3; D: NA; V: TRBV7-9; CDR3: CASSLMGPSTDTQYF; DNA: TGTGCCAGCAGCTTAATGGGACCTAGCACAGATACGCAGTATTTT
size: few; J: TRBJ2-7; D: NA; V: TRBV11-3; CDR3: CASSLGDGFYEQYF; DNA: TGTGCCAGCAGCTTGGGGGACGGTTTCTACGAGCAGTACTTC
size: many; J: TRBJ1-5; D: NA; V: TRBV12-3/TRBV12-4; CDR3: CASSLAGKQPQHF; DNA: TGTGCCAGCAGTTTAGCCGGGAAGCAGCCCCAGCATTTT
size: few; J: TRBJ2-2; D: NA; V: TRBV29-1; CDR3: CSVEVHGGANTGELFF; DNA: TGCAGCGTTGAGGTTCACGGAGGCGCGAACACCGGGGAGCTGTTTTTT
size: NA; J: TRBJ2-2; D: TRBD2; V: TRBV7-2; CDR3: CASRKRSGRNTGELFF; DNA: TGTGCCAGCAGGAAACGTAGCGGGAGGAACACCGGGGAGCTGTTTTTT
size: few; J: TRBJ1-2; D: NA; V: TRBV6-2/TRBV6-3; CDR3: CASKGADPKTYGYTF; DNA: TGTGCCAGCAAGGGAGCGGATCCTAAAACCTATGGCTACACCTTC
size: NA; J: TRBJ1-2; D: NA; V: TRBV2; CDR3: CASSEGPGRNNYGYTF; DNA: TGTGCCAGCAGTGAAGGCCCGGGACGCAATAACTATGGCTACACCTTC
size: NA; J: TRBJ1-5; D: TRBD1; V: TRBV29-1; CDR3: CSVNPGQARGGNQPQHF; DNA: TGCAGCGTGAACCCGGGACAGGCCCGAGGGGGCAATCAGCCCCAGCATTTT
size: many; J: TRBJ1-1; D: NA; V: TRBV7-2; CDR3: CASSLGTAYEAFF; DNA: TGTGCCAGCAGCTTAGGGACGGCATATGAAGCTTTCTTT
size: NA; J: TRBJ1-1; D: NA; V: TRBV5-1; CDR3: CASSLGAGSNTEAFF; DNA: TGCGCCAGCAGCTTGGGGGCAGGGTCGAACACTGAAGCTTTCTTT